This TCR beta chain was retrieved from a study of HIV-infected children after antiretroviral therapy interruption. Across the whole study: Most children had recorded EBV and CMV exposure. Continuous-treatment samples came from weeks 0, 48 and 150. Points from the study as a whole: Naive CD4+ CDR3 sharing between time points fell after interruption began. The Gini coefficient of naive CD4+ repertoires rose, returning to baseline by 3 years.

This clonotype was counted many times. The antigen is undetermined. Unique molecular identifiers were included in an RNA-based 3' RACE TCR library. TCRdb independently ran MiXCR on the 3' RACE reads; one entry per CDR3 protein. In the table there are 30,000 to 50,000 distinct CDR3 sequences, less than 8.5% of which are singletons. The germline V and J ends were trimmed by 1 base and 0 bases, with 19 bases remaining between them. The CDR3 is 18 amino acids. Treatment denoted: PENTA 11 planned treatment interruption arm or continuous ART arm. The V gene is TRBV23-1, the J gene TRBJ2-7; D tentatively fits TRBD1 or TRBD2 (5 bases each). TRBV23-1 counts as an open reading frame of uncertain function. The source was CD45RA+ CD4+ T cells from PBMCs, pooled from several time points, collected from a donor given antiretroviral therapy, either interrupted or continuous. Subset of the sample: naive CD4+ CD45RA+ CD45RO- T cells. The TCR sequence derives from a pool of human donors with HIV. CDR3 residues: CASSQCDRLTESSYEQYF. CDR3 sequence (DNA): TGCGCCAGCAGTCAATGCGACAGACTAACCGAAAGCTCCTACGAGCAGTACTTC.